The 30 T cell receptor beta chains below come from one sample, sequenced in a study of PD-L1 blockade in urothelial cancer. TCRdb keeps only in-frame clones here, not all; method: immunoSEQ multiplex PCR. The data hold about 120,000 clones, with 75% to 95% observed a single time. Documented time point: peripheral blood 6 weeks after treatment start. Sequences were derived from PBMCs, sampled around atezolizumab (anti-PD-L1) treatment. These receptors came from a man aged 55-75 years with urothelial cancer.

The J gene is TRBJ2-7, the V gene TRBV11-3; no firm D call. The CDR3 contains 14 residues. CDR1 and CDR2 from the germline V gene are SGHNT and YENEEA. The V end was cut by 3 bases, the J end by 0 bases, with 9 bases between. The CDR3 region has the DNA TGTGCCAGCAGCTTGGGCCAGGACTCCTACGAGCAGTACTTC. Residues: CASSLGQDSYEQYF.

The V and J genes are TRBV5-1 and TRBJ1-1, with D possibly matching TRBD1 (6 bases). V lost 4 bases, J lost 7 bases, and 8 bases lay in between. The germline gives CDR1 SGHRS, CDR2 YFSETQ. This CDR3 region has 11 residues. The CDR3 DNA reads as TGCGCCAGCAGCCAGGACAGTGAAGCTTTCTTT. Translated: CASSQDSEAFF.

This rearrangement joins TRBV19 to TRBJ1-5; D perhaps matches TRBD1 (6 bases). This CDR3 has 15 amino acids. The germline V and J ends were trimmed by 6 bases and 5 bases, with 17 bases remaining between them. Germline values: CDR1 LNHDA, CDR2 SQIVND (reference sequence). The CDR3 here is CASSRTDNRDQPQHF. CDR3 nucleotide sequence: TGTGCCAGTAGCAGGACAGACAACAGGGATCAGCCCCAGCATTTT.

This rearrangement joins TRBV6-4 to TRBJ2-7; D possibly corresponds to TRBD2 (6 bases). The CDR3 loop spans 14 amino acids. The V end lost 5 bases, the J end lost 0 bases, and 11 bases lay between the germline ends. CDR1 and CDR2 (germline): MRHNA, SNTAGT. The DNA for the CDR3 is TGTGCCAGCAGTCTTGGGGACTTCTCCTACGAGCAGTACTTC. Its translation: CASSLGDFSYEQYF.

The chain combines TRBV2 with TRBJ2-1; 11 bases match TRBD2. From germline, CDR1 is SNHLY and CDR2 FYNNEI. Losses at the gene ends were 3 bases for V and 4 bases for J; bases not matched to a gene: 2. The CDR3 is made up of 15 amino acids. In nucleotides, the CDR3 is TGTGCCAGCAGTGACTCTAGCGGGGGGTACAATGAGCAGTTCTTC. The encoded protein is CASSDSSGGYNEQFF.

The chain combines TRBV6-4 with TRBJ2-3, with 15 bases matching TRBD2. J lost 3 bases, V lost 0 bases, and 7 bases had no gene match. The CDR3 consists of 19 residues. Germline loops: CDR1 MRHNA, CDR2 SNTAGT. CDR3 region: CASSDSRPGLAGGTDTQYF. In nucleotides, the CDR3 is TGTGCCAGCAGTGACTCCCGTCCGGGACTAGCGGGGGGAACAGATACGCAGTATTTT.

This chain joins TRBV7-2 and TRBJ1-5, with D maybe TRBD1 (6 bases). Germline lookup yields CDR1 SGHTA and CDR2 FQGNSA. This CDR3 contains 13 residues. Trimming stripped 2 bases from V and 7 bases from J, with 9 bases between. This chain's CDR3 is CASSLQGRQPQHF. The CDR3 nucleotides are TGTGCCAGCAGCTTACAGGGGCGACAGCCCCAGCATTTT.

This chain uses TRBV5-4 with TRBJ2-5; 7 bases match TRBD1. CDR1 is SGHNT and CDR2 is YYREEE in the germline V gene (reference sequence). V lost 4 bases and J lost 5; bases outside the gene matches: 17. CDR3 length: 17 residues. The chain's CDR3 is CASSHPNLRQGRETQYF. The CDR3 region has the DNA TGTGCCAGCAGCCACCCAAATTTGAGACAGGGAAGGGAGACCCAGTACTTC.

The chain recombines TRBV11-2 with TRBJ1-1; 8 bases align to TRBD1. Germline V lookup: CDR1 SGHAT, CDR2 FQNNGV. With V trimmed by 1 base and J by 5 bases, 6 bases remained unmatched. The length of the CDR3 is 15 residues. CDR3 DNA: TGTGCCAGCAGCTTAGCACAGGGGGTTGGTACTGAAGCTTTCTTT. Translated: CASSLAQGVGTEAFF.

Of note for this clone: The sample holds other DNA sequences that translate to the same CDR3. This chain links TRBV5-6 with TRBJ2-7, with D maybe TRBD2 (6 bases). Germline CDR1 and CDR2: SGHDT and YYEEEE. Trimming took off 1 base at V and 4 bases at J, with 6 bases between the two ends. CDR3 length: 12 residues. This CDR3 reads CASSLRGYEQYF. As DNA, the CDR3 is TGTGCCAGCAGCTTGCGGGGGTACGAGCAGTACTTC.

CDR3 region: CSVAPGAGAYNEQFF. The CDR3 DNA sequence: TGCAGCGTTGCCCCAGGAGCGGGAGCGTACAATGAGCAGTTCTTC. The chain recombines TRBV29-1 with TRBJ2-1, with TRBD2 matching 8 bases. Per germline, CDR1 SQVTM and CDR2 ANQGSEA. Trimming removed 4 bases from V and 4 bases from J; junction bases left unmatched: 9. The CDR3 covers 15 residues.

The chain recombines TRBV4-2 with TRBJ2-7; 11 nucleotides agree with TRBD2. Germline V gene data show CDR1 as LGHNA and CDR2 as YNFKEQ. Trimming at V came to 0 bases and at J to 7 bases, leaving 8 bases not matched to a gene. The CDR3 sequence is 16 residues long. CDR3 amino acids: CASSQESTSGVSEQYF. The DNA of the CDR3 is TGTGCCAGCAGCCAAGAGTCGACTAGCGGGGTGAGTGAGCAGTACTTC.

This chain uses TRBV27 with TRBJ2-7; 9 nucleotides match TRBD2. V trimming: 4 bases; J trimming: 0 bases; junction bases outside the gene matches: 1. CDR1 and CDR2 from the germline V gene are MNHEY and SMNVEV (reference sequence). This CDR3 region has 14 residues. In nucleotides, the CDR3 is TGTGCCAGCAGTTATAGCGGGAGCTCCTACGAGCAGTACTTC. As protein: CASSYSGSSYEQYF.

The chain joins TRBV27 to TRBJ1-4; maybe TRBD1 (5 bases). Trimming removed 2 bases from V and 2 bases from J, with 6 bases in between. The germline CDR1 and CDR2 sequences are MNHEY and SMNVEV (reference sequence). The length of the CDR3 is 14 residues. The CDR3 spells CASSLRGTNEKLFF. CDR3 nucleotides: TGTGCCAGCAGTTTAAGGGGTACTAATGAAAAACTGTTTTTT.

The chain joins TRBV2 to TRBJ1-4; tentative D call: TRBD1 (6 bases). Germline CDR1 and CDR2: SNHLY and FYNNEI. Deletions cut 6 bases from V and 15 bases from J, with 17 bases between. The CDR3 loop spans 12 amino acids. The CDR3 coding sequence is TGTGCCAGCAGCGCAGGGGTGACCGGGGTGTTTTTT. It yields the protein CASSAGVTGVFF.

The V gene is TRBV10-3, the J gene TRBJ2-5; 9 nucleotides align to TRBD2. Germline CDR1 reads ENHRY; CDR2 reads SYGVKD. The CDR3 runs 14 residues. J gave up 5 bases and V 4 bases, and 5 bases lay outside the gene matches. In DNA form, the CDR3 reads TGTGCCATCAGTGCCGCGGGGGGGCGGGAGACCCAGTACTTC. Encoded protein: CAISAAGGRETQYF.

The chain has TRBV9 and TRBJ2-1; D call uncertain. This CDR3 is built from 17 residues. Germline V CDR1 and CDR2: SGDLS, YYNGEE. V was shortened by 0 bases and J by 10 bases, with 23 bases between the two germline ends. The CDR3 DNA is TGTGCCAGCAGCGTAGAAGAGATTTGGTTAGACCCAGGCGAGCAGTTCTTC. Translation gives CASSVEEIWLDPGEQFF.

The CDR3 nucleotides are TGTGCCAGCAGTTTTATAGGCCAGGGGACACCAGTCTCCTACGAGCAGTACTTC. This sequence encodes CASSFIGQGTPVSYEQYF. V is TRBV28 and J is TRBJ2-7; tentative D call: TRBD1 (6 bases). V was shortened by 3 bases and J by 0 bases, with 21 bases between the two germline ends. Germline loops: CDR1 MDHEN, CDR2 SYDVKM. CDR3 length: 18 residues.

This sequence joins TRBV7-3 and TRBJ2-1; 12 nucleotides line up with TRBD2. Trimming cost V 3 bases and J 7 bases; bases outside gene matches: 1. The length of the CDR3 is 14 residues. From germline, CDR1 is SGHTA and CDR2 FQGTGA. DNA of the CDR3: TGTGCCAGCAGCTTTACTAGCGGGGGGAATGAGCAGTTCTTC. It encodes CASSFTSGGNEQFF.

This chain links TRBV5-1 with TRBJ2-1, with 9 bases aligning to TRBD2. CDR1 is SGHRS, CDR2 YFSETQ, per germline. This CDR3 has 17 residues. V was pared by 0 bases and J by 5 bases, with 9 bases of the junction left unmatched. CDR3 in DNA: TGCGCCAGCAGCTTGGGGCGGGAGGGCAGGTTGGACAATGAGCAGTTCTTC. This translates into CASSLGREGRLDNEQFF.

In DNA, the CDR3 is TGTGCCAGCAGCTTAGGTGGACAGAACACCGGGGAGCTGTTTTTT. Encoded protein: CASSLGGQNTGELFF. The chain recombines TRBV7-9 with TRBJ2-2, with a possible D match to TRBD1 (5 bases). The CDR3 spans 15 residues. Germline V gene data show CDR1 as SEHNR and CDR2 as FQNEAQ (reference sequence). Trimming shortened V by 1 base and J by 1 base, and 7 bases separated the two germline ends.

The chain couples TRBV4-2 to TRBJ2-5; D is possibly TRBD2 (6 bases). Germline V gene sequence: CDR1 LGHNA, CDR2 YNFKEQ. The CDR3 contains 17 residues. V lost 0 bases and J 5 bases, leaving 19 bases between the germline ends. The CDR3 protein is CASSQDVRRDRPETQYF. The DNA of the CDR3 is TGTGCCAGCAGCCAAGATGTCAGGAGGGACCGGCCGGAGACCCAGTACTTC.

In regard to this clone: At one of its ends the junction is not consistent with the germline gene, which may arise from a read error. The chain recombines TRBV7-7 with TRBJ2-1, with 7 positions matching TRBD2. The CDR3 has 16 residues. CDR1 and CDR2 from the germline V gene are SSHAT and FNYEAQ (reference sequence). This CDR3 is CASSLGLGSSYNEQFF. DNA of the CDR3: TGTGCTAGCAGCTTAGGACTAGGATCCTCCTACAATGAGCAGTTCTTC.

The chain recombines TRBV30 with TRBJ2-7, with a tentative D call TRBD2 (6 bases). This CDR3 region has 18 residues. Trimming cost V 5 bases and J 0 bases, with 26 bases left between them. From germline, CDR1 is GTSNPN and CDR2 SVGIG (reference sequence). In nucleotides, the CDR3 is TGTGCCTGGGGACGACACCCGCTCGGGACTGGGAGCTCCTACGAGCAGTACTTC. This encodes CAWGRHPLGTGSSYEQYF.

The chain links TRBV19 to TRBJ2-3, with TRBD1 as a possible D gene (6 bases). The germline CDR1 and CDR2 sequences are LNHDA and SQIVND (reference sequence). This CDR3 comprises 15 residues. With 3 bases removed from V and 0 bases from J, the gap between germline ends came to 10 bases. The CDR3 region has the DNA TGTGCCAGTAGTATTGAGGGGGACAGCACAGATACGCAGTATTTT. It translates to CASSIEGDSTDTQYF. Complete variable domain (other parts from reference TRBV19 and TRBJ2-3): DGGITQSPKYLFRKEGQNVTLSCEQNLNHDAMYWYRQDPGQGLRLIYYSQIVNDFQKGDIAEGYSVSREKKESFPLTVTSAQKNPTAFYLCASSIEGDSTDTQYFGPGTRLTVL.

This chain uses TRBV7-9 with TRBJ2-5; D ambiguous. CDR1 and CDR2 (germline): SEHNR, FQNEAQ (reference sequence). Trimming stripped 1 base from V and 2 bases from J, with 17 bases between. The CDR3 has 17 residues. The CDR3 spells CASSLGLYFEEQETQYF. As DNA, the CDR3 is TGTGCCAGCAGCTTAGGACTTTACTTTGAGGAGCAAGAGACCCAGTACTTC.

The genes are TRBV7-6 and TRBJ2-5, with 9 bases matching TRBD2. This CDR3 has 14 amino acids. CDR1 SGHVS and CDR2 FNYEAQ come from the germline V gene. V was pared by 3 bases and J by 2 bases, with 1 base of the junction left unmatched. In DNA form, the CDR3 reads TGTGCCAGCAGCTTTACTAGCGGGCAAGAGACCCAGTACTTC. Encoded protein: CASSFTSGQETQYF.

This chain joins TRBV5-1 and TRBJ1-6, with D unclear. Germline-derived CDR1 and CDR2 are SGHRS and YFSETQ. This CDR3 comprises 14 residues. V was trimmed by 3 bases and J by 11 bases, leaving 15 bases between them. CDR3 sequence (DNA): TGCGCCAGCAGCTCAGACATAGCGGTCGCACCCCTCCACTTT. This translates into CASSSDIAVAPLHF.

The chain employs TRBV11-3 and TRBJ2-3; a weak D match, TRBD2 (5 bases). Germline V lookup: CDR1 SGHNT, CDR2 YENEEA. V lost 6 bases, J lost 1 base, and 8 bases lay in between. The CDR3 is 13 amino acids. Here the CDR3 DNA reads TGTGCCAGCAGTTACGGGGGCACAGATACGCAGTATTTT. This sequence encodes CASSYGGTDTQYF.

This chain links TRBV28 with TRBJ2-1, with 7 bases aligning to TRBD2. The germline gives CDR1 MDHEN, CDR2 SYDVKM. Losses at the gene ends were 4 bases for V and 0 bases for J; bases not matched to a gene: 6. CDR3 length equals 16 residues. The CDR3 spells CASSSGGTLSYNEQFF. CDR3 DNA sequence: TGTGCCAGCAGTTCCGGGGGGACTCTCTCCTACAATGAGCAGTTCTTC.